What follows are 8 T cell receptor beta chains derived from one specimen sequenced in a study of a mutant IDH1 vaccine in newly diagnosed glioma. The time point here: baseline, week 1 (first vaccination visit). Described treatment: pre-vaccination baseline after standard-of-care therapy. Assay used: immunoSEQ multiplex PCR; TCRdb lists only in-frame clones, some missing. The table shows about 98,000 clones, with about 87% occurring only once. This material consisted of PBMCs, taken from a glioma patient treated with radiotherapy, temozolomide or both. The receptors stem from a woman aged 50 to 60 with glioma.

The rearrangement links TRBV30 to TRBJ1-2, with 10 bases that match TRBD1. Looked up from germline, CDR1 is GTSNPN and CDR2 is SVGIG (reference sequence). Losses at the gene ends were 5 bases for V and 0 bases for J; bases not matched to a gene: 0. The CDR3 is 13 residues long. CDR3 DNA: TGTGCCTGGGGGACAGGGGCTAACTATGGCTACACCTTC. Protein product: CAWGTGANYGYTF.

The gene calls are TRBV5-4 and TRBJ2-1, with 11 nucleotides matching TRBD2. Germline loops: CDR1 SGHNT, CDR2 YYREEE (reference sequence). Trimming removed 3 bases from V and 3 bases from J; junction bases left unmatched: 5. The CDR3 is 16 amino acids. The CDR3 DNA sequence: TGTGCCAGCAGCTGGGGGACTAGCGGTTTCTACAATGAGCAGTTCTTC. Protein product: CASSWGTSGFYNEQFF. Complete variable domain (other parts from reference TRBV5-4 and TRBJ2-1): ETGVTQSPTHLIKTRGQQVTLRCSSQSGHNTVSWYQQALGQGPQFIFQYYREEENGRGNFPPRFSGLQFPNYSSELNVNALELDDSALYLCASSWGTSGFYNEQFFGPGTRLTVL.

The chain employs TRBV5-6 and TRBJ2-5; D perhaps matches TRBD2 (5 bases). The J call is doubtful: the DNA matches TRBJ2-7 better. Germline V gives CDR1 SGHDT, CDR2 YYEEEE. The CDR3 contains 13 residues. CDR3 loop: CASSVTRVYEQYF. DNA for the CDR3: TGTGCCAGCAGCGTAACTAGGGTCTACGAGCAGTACTTC.

This clone was recorded a few times. The chain combines TRBV5-1 with TRBJ2-1; possibly TRBD1 or TRBD2 for D (5 bases each). The CDR3 contains 16 residues. V lost 0 bases and J 6 bases, leaving 16 bases between the germline ends. The germline V gene encodes CDR1 SGHRS and CDR2 YFSETQ. In DNA form, the CDR3 reads TGCGCCAGCAGCTTGGGGGCCGGGGCGCCCGGCAATGAGCAGTTCTTC. This sequence encodes CASSLGAGAPGNEQFF.

V and J are TRBV6-5 and TRBJ1-4; 7 nucleotides line up with TRBD1. Germline V lookup: CDR1 MNHEY, CDR2 SVGAGI. This CDR3 region has 15 residues. The ends lost 5 bases at V and 6 bases at J; junction bases unmatched: 9. The CDR3 region has the DNA TGTGCCAGCAGTCAGCCGGGACAGTGGGATGAAAAACTGTTTTTT. Translating gives CASSQPGQWDEKLFF.

The rearrangement joins TRBV11-2 to TRBJ2-2; tentative D call: TRBD2 (6 bases). Per germline, CDR1 SGHAT and CDR2 FQNNGV. Trimming removed 3 bases from V and 1 base from J, with 12 bases in between. CDR3 length: 16 amino acids. CDR3 DNA sequence: TGTGCCAGCAGCTTGAGGAGGGGCGTGAACACCGGGGAGCTGTTTTTT. Protein: CASSLRRGVNTGELFF.

The chain links TRBV5-4 to TRBJ2-3; D unresolved. Germline V gene data show CDR1 as SGHNT and CDR2 as YYREEE (reference sequence). The germline V and J ends were trimmed by 0 bases and 0 bases, with 5 bases remaining between them. This CDR3 contains 14 residues. CDR3 loop: CASSLDSSTDTQYF. In DNA form, the CDR3 reads TGTGCCAGCAGCTTGGATTCTAGCACAGATACGCAGTATTTT.

The V gene is TRBV2, the J gene TRBJ1-1, with D possibly matching TRBD1 (6 bases). Trimming removed 7 bases at V and 4 bases at J, with 10 bases between. This CDR3 is built from 12 residues. Germline-derived CDR1 and CDR2 are SNHLY and FYNNEI. CDR3 sequence: CASNQGITEAFF. The CDR3 nucleotides read TGTGCCAGCAACCAGGGGATCACTGAAGCTTTCTTT.